The clone carrying this T cell receptor beta chain was counted between two and nine times. Antigen specificity is unknown. This entry belongs to a study of beta chain features in type 1 diabetes. The V and J ends lost 1 base and 6 bases, in that order; junction bases with no gene match: 6. This CDR3 comprises 16 residues. CDR1 and CDR2 from the germline V gene are SGHAT and FQDESV (reference sequence). Whole-study findings and limits: In all four CD4+ subsets, TCRB CDR3 length was significantly, moderately reduced in type 1 diabetes.

Isolated RNA was reverse transcribed in full, so expressed TCRB transcripts were sequenced. Profiled with immunoSEQ multiplex PCR; TCRdb holds only in-frame clones, not every one. Among hundreds of thousands of clones listed, roughly an eighth were seen once. The V call is TRBV11-1, the J call TRBJ2-2; the match to TRBD2 covers 9 bases. The origin of this receptor is a man aged 18 to 30 with type 1 diabetes. Specimen: naive CD4+ T cells from blood. The CDR3 region is CASSLVAGASPGELFF. The CDR3 DNA sequence: TGTGCCAGCAGCTTAGTAGCGGGGGCCTCCCCCGGGGAGCTGTTTTTT.